The rows below give T cell receptor beta chains drawn from one sample of a study of OX40 agonist ivuxolimab in advanced cancers. Assay used: immunoSEQ multiplex PCR; TCRdb lists only in-frame clones, some missing. The table includes 70,000 to 80,000 clones, about 81% detected once. The sequenced sample was CD4+ or CD8+ T cells sorted from blood, obtained in a trial of the OX40 agonist ivuxolimab. These receptor sequences come from an adult with an advanced solid tumor such as melanoma, head and neck, liver or kidney cancer. CDR3s include the opening cysteine and the closing phenylalanine or tryptophan. D genes are given only for firm matches. Size tells how often a clone was seen (once, few, many) or the class of an expanded clone, and some rows leave it out.

NA TRBJ2-7 NA TRBV5-4 TGTGCCAGCAGCAATCGACAGGGAGGGAACGAGCAGTACTTC CASSNRQGGNEQYF
NA TRBJ1-5 few TRBV27 TGTGCCAGCAGTTTATGGGGGGGAAGGAATCAGCCCCAGCATTTT CASSLWGGRNQPQHF
NA TRBJ1-1 NA TRBV7-2 TGTGCCAGCAGTTCTTACAGGGAGTCCACTGAAGCTTTCTTT CASSSYRESTEAFF
TRBD1 TRBJ1-2 NA TRBV7-2 TGTGCCAGCAGCTTAAACAGGGGTGGCTACACCTTC CASSLNRGGYTF
NA TRBJ2-1 NA TRBV7-6 TGTGCCAGCAGCTTATGGGACCTAGGCTCAAGCTCCTACAATGAGCAGTTCTTC CASSLWDLGSSSYNEQFF
NA TRBJ2-7 NA TRBV20-1 TGCAGTGCTAGAGCTGGGACGCAGCAGTACTTC CSARAGTQQYF
TRBD2 TRBJ2-1 NA TRBV27 TGTGCCAGCAGTTTTTGGTTGGGCGGGAGTCCCGATGAGCAGTTCTTC CASSFWLGGSPDEQFF
NA TRBJ1-1 NA TRBV5-1 TGCGCCAGCAGGACGGGACACCAGGAACCCACTGAAGCTTTCTTT CASRTGHQEPTEAFF
NA TRBJ2-1 NA TRBV5-6 TGTGCCAGCAGCTTGCCCAGTGCCAATGAGCAGTTCTTC CASSLPSANEQFF
NA TRBJ2-2 NA TRBV11-1 TGTGCCAGCACCAGAAAGAGGGAACCCACCGGGGAGCTGTTTTTT CASTRKREPTGELFF
TRBD2 TRBJ2-1 NA TRBV7-9 TGTGCCAGCAGCCGGACTAGCGGGATGAATGAGCAGTTCTTC CASSRTSGMNEQFF
TRBD2 TRBJ2-3 NA TRBV5-8 TGTGCCAGCAGCTTGGTGCTAGCGGGGCCAGATACGCAGTATTTT CASSLVLAGPDTQYF
TRBD2 TRBJ2-1 NA TRBV7-3 TGTGCCAGCAGCTCGGGGAGGGCATACAATGAGCAGTTCTTC CASSSGRAYNEQFF
TRBD2 TRBJ2-1 once TRBV18 TGTGCCAGCTCACAAGGAACGGCACTAGCGGGAGTACGGAGCTCCTACAATGAGCAGTTCTTC CASSQGTALAGVRSSYNEQFF
TRBD1 TRBJ1-1 NA TRBV28 TGTGCCAGCAGTTTAATTTTGGACAGGAAAGAAGCTTTCTTT CASSLILDRKEAFF
NA TRBJ1-2 NA TRBV6-1 TGTGCCATCCAGGGGATGTGGATAGCTAACTATGGCTACACCTTC CAIQGMWIANYGYTF
NA TRBJ2-7 NA TRBV5-6 TGTGCCAGCAGCTTGCAAAATGAGCAGTACTTC CASSLQNEQYF
TRBD2 TRBJ2-7 NA TRBV9 TGTGCCAGCAGCCCCTGGGTAGCGGGAGGGCCCGGCGAGCAGTACTTC CASSPWVAGGPGEQYF
TRBD2 TRBJ2-1 NA TRBV11-2 TGTGCCAGCAGCTTATTCGGCGGGGGTGTGATGAATGAGCAGTTCTTC CASSLFGGGVMNEQFF
NA TRBJ2-5 NA TRBV7-3 TGTGCCAGCAGCTTAAACTGGGGGGAGACCCAGTACTTC CASSLNWGETQYF
TRBD1 TRBJ2-7 NA TRBV5-1 TGCGCCAGCAGCGAGGGACAGGGGGGCATTTTCCGCTACGAGCAGTACTTC CASSEGQGGIFRYEQYF
NA TRBJ1-2 NA TRBV7-9 TGTGCCAGCAGCTGGGATAGGGGGGGAGGCTACACCTTC CASSWDRGGGYTF
NA TRBJ1-1 NA TRBV5-1 TGCGCCAGCAGCTTGGGAGGGGCGATAATGAACACTGAAGCTTTCTTT CASSLGGAIMNTEAFF
NA TRBJ1-4 once TRBV7-9 TGTGCCAGCAGCGCCCTGGCTTTTGGTGGTGAAAAACTGTTTTTT CASSALAFGGEKLFF
NA TRBJ2-1 NA TRBV6-6 TGTGCCAGCAGTTACCAAGGGGTTGGGAACAATGAGCAGTTCTTC CASSYQGVGNNEQFF
TRBD2 TRBJ2-3 NA TRBV11-3 TGTGCCAGCAGCTTAACCTCCCTAGCGGGTTGGTCAGATACGCAGTATTTT CASSLTSLAGWSDTQYF
NA TRBJ2-6 NA TRBV5-4 TGTGCCAGCAGCGACCCGACAGCCTCCTCCTCTGGGGCCAACGTCCTGACTTTC CASSDPTASSSGANVLTF
TRBD1 TRBJ1-1 NA TRBV30 TGTGCCTGGACCCCTCTAGGCAGGGGGACCACTGAAGCTTTCTTT CAWTPLGRGTTEAFF
NA TRBJ1-5 NA TRBV11-3 TGTGCCAGCAGCTTAGGGACAGATCAGCCCCAGCATTTT CASSLGTDQPQHF
NA TRBJ1-1 NA TRBV7-2 TGTGCCAGCAGCCCCACGATCGGTACTGAAGCTTTCTTT CASSPTIGTEAFF
TRBD1 TRBJ1-1 NA TRBV7-9 TGTGCCAGCAGCTTAAGACAGGGGGCTTACACTGAAGCTTTCTTT CASSLRQGAYTEAFF
NA TRBJ2-5 once TRBV11-2 TGTGCCAGCAGCTCAATAAGAAAAGAGACCCAGTACTTC CASSSIRKETQYF
TRBD1 TRBJ2-6 NA TRBV29-1 TGCAGCGTCGGGACAGGGAATGGGGCCAACGTCCTGACTTTC CSVGTGNGANVLTF
NA TRBJ2-3 NA TRBV6-4 TGTGCCAGCAGTGACGGTTACTGGGATACGCAGTATTTT CASSDGYWDTQYF
NA TRBJ2-5 NA TRBV18 TGTGCCAGCTCACCACCGTCGGCTGAGACCCAGTACTTC CASSPPSAETQYF
NA TRBJ1-4 NA TRBV7-6 TGTGCCAGCAGCTTAGGTGGGGCTAATGAAAAACTGTTTTTT CASSLGGANEKLFF
NA TRBJ2-7 NA TRBV6-1 TGTGCCAGCACTAGTGCGGTGGACAGATACGAGCAGTACTTC CASTSAVDRYEQYF
NA TRBJ1-5 NA TRBV9 TGTGCCAGCAGCGTAAGTTCGGGATCTCAGCCCCAGCATTTT CASSVSSGSQPQHF
NA TRBJ2-7 NA TRBV6-1 TGTGCCAGCAGTGGAAGGAGCAAACGGGAGCACTACGAGCAGTACTTC CASSGRSKREHYEQYF
NA TRBJ2-1 NA TRBV5-1 TGCGCCAGCAGCTTGTCAGCGTTACAGGGTATCCAGTTCTTC CASSLSALQGIQFF
TRBD1 TRBJ1-1 NA TRBV29-1 TGCAGCGTCAGCCAGGGGGTAAACACTGAAGCTTTCTTT CSVSQGVNTEAFF
TRBD2 TRBJ2-1 NA TRBV30 TGTGCCTGTAGGACTAGCGGGCCCTACAATGAGCAGTTCTTC CACRTSGPYNEQFF
NA TRBJ1-3 NA TRBV9 TGTGCCAGCAGGGACGGTCTCTCTGGAAACACCATATATTTT CASRDGLSGNTIYF
TRBD1 TRBJ1-2 NA TRBV5-1 TGCGCCAGCAGCTCCGGGACAGGGGCCTATGGCTACACCTTC CASSSGTGAYGYTF
NA TRBJ2-6 NA TRBV11-2 TGTGCCAGCAGCTACTTAACAGGGCCTGGGGCCAACGTCCTGACTTTC CASSYLTGPGANVLTF
TRBD1 TRBJ1-5 NA TRBV19 TGTGCCAGTGCCGGGACAGGGACCGTGCCCCAGCATTTT CASAGTGTVPQHF
NA TRBJ2-3 NA TRBV19 TGTGCCACCCTTTACGCGGATACGCAGTATTTT CATLYADTQYF
NA TRBJ2-4 NA TRBV5-4 TGTGCCAGCAGCTACTACTCCGGGACCGCCAAAAACATTCAGTACTTC CASSYYSGTAKNIQYF
NA TRBJ2-7 NA TRBV27 TGTGCCAGCAGTTGGGCCGGGGGCCATAACTCCTACGAGCAGTACTTC CASSWAGGHNSYEQYF